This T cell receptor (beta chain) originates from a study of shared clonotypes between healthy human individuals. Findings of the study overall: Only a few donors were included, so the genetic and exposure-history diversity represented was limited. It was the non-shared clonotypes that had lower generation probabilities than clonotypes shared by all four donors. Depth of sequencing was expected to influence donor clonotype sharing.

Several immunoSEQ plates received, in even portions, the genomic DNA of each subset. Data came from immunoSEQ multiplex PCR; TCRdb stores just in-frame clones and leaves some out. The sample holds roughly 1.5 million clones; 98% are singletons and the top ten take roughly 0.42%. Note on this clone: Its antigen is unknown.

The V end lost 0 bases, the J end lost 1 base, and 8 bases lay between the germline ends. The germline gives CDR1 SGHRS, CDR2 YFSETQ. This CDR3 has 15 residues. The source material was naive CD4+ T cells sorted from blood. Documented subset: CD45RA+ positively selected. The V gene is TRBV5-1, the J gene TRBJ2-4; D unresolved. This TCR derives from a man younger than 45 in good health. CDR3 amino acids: CASSLEDVAKNIQYF. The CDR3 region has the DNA TGCGCCAGCAGCTTGGAAGATGTCGCCAAAAACATTCAGTACTTC.